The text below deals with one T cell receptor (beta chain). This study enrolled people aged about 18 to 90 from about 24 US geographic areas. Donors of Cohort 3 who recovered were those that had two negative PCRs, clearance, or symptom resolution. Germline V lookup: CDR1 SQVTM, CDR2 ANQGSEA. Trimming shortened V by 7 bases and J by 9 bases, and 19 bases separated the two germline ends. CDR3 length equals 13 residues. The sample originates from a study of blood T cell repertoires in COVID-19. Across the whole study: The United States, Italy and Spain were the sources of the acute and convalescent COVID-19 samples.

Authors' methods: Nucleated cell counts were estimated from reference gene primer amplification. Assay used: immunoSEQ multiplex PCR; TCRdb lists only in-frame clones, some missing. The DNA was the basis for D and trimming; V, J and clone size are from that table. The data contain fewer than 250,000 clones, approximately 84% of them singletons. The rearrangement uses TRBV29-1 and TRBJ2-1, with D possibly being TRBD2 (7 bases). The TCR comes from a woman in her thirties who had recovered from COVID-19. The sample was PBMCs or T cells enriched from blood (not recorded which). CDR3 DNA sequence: TGCAGCGCAGGCGGGGGCCCATATAGTGAGCAGTTCTTC. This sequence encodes CSAGGGPYSEQFF.